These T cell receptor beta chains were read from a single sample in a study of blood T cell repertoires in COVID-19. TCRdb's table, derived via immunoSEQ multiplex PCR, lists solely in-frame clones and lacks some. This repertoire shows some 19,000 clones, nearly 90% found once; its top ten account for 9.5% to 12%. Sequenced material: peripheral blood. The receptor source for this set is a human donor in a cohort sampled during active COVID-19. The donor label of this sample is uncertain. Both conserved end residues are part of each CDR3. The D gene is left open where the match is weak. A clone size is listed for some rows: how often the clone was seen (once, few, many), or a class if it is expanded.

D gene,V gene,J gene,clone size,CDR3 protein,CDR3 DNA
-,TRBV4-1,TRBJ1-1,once,CASSQDRSNTEAFF,TGCGCCAGCAGCCAAGACAGGTCGAACACTGAAGCTTTCTTT
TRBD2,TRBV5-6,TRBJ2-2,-,CASSEAGDTGELFF,TGTGCCAGCAGCGAGGCGGGAGACACCGGGGAGCTGTTTTTT
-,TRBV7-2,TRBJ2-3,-,CASTAGGAGTDTQYF,TGTGCCAGCACGGCAGGAGGGGCGGGCACAGATACGCAGTATTTT
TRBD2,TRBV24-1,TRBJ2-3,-,CATSDPPLAGVTQYF,TGTGCCACCAGTGATCCCCCCTTAGCGGGAGTTACGCAGTATTTT
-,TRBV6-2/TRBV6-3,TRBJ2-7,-,CASSYSAANSYEQYF,TGTGCCAGCAGTTACTCGGCGGCTAACTCCTACGAGCAGTACTTC
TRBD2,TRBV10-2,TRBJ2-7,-,CASSSLAGYYEQYF,TGCGCCAGCTCATCTCTAGCGGGGTACTACGAGCAGTACTTC
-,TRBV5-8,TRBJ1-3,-,CASSFRGAAGNTIYF,TGTGCCAGCAGCTTTCGGGGGGCGGCTGGAAACACCATATATTTT
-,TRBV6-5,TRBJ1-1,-,CASSRSGLNTEAFF,TGTGCCAGCAGTAGATCAGGGTTGAACACTGAAGCTTTCTTT
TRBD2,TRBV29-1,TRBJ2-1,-,CSVEDRGLASYKQFF,TGCAGCGTTGAAGATCGGGGACTAGCTTCCTATAAGCAGTTCTTC
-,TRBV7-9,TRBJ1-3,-,CASSSNRVFGNTIYF,TGTGCCAGCAGCTCCAACAGGGTGTTCGGAAACACCATATATTTT
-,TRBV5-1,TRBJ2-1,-,CASSLAGFSYNEQFF,TGCGCCAGCAGCTTAGCAGGGTTTTCCTACAATGAGCAGTTCTTC
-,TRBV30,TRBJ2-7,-,CAWSDWGRGSYEQYF,TGTGCCTGGAGTGACTGGGGCAGGGGAAGCTACGAGCAGTACTTC
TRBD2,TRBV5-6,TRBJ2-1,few,CASSLGLAGGSYNEQFF,TGTGCCAGCAGCTTGGGGCTAGCGGGAGGTAGCTACAATGAGCAGTTCTTC
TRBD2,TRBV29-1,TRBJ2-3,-,CSVDSLSGVPDTQYF,TGCAGCGTTGATAGTCTTAGCGGGGTCCCCGATACGCAGTATTTT
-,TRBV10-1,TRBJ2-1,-,CASSELDRDTNEQFF,TGCGCCAGCAGTGAGTTAGACCGGGACACGAATGAGCAGTTCTTC
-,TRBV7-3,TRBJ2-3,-,CASSLGATDTQYF,TGTGCCAGCAGCTTAGGAGCTACAGATACGCAGTATTTT
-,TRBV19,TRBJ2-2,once,CASTLDFLNTGELFF,TGTGCCAGTACCTTGGACTTCCTTAACACCGGGGAGCTGTTTTTT
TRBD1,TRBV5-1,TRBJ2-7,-,CASSLGVGTGDEQYF,TGCGCCAGCAGCTTGGGAGTCGGGACAGGGGACGAGCAGTACTTC
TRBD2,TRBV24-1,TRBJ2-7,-,CATSDPRGGYEQYF,TGTGCCACCAGTGATCCCCGGGGGGGCTACGAGCAGTACTTC
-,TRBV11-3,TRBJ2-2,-,CASSLAGASTGELFF,TGTGCCAGCAGCTTGGCAGGGGCCTCCACCGGGGAGCTGTTTTTT
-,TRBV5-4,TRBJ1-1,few,CASSTVTGTEAFF,TGTGCCAGCAGCACCGTTACAGGGACGGAAGCTTTCTTT
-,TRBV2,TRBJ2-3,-,CASSDWGYTDTQYF,TGTGCCAGCAGTGACTGGGGCTACACAGATACGCAGTATTTT
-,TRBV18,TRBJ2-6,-,CASSPEGANVLTF,TGTGCCAGCTCACCTGAGGGGGCCAACGTCCTGACTTTC
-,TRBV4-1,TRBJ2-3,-,CASSRGGGSADTQYF,TGCGCCAGCAGCCGGGGGGGCGGGAGCGCAGATACGCAGTATTTT
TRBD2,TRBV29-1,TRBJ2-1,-,CSAKSPGLNYNEQFF,TGCAGCGCTAAATCTCCGGGACTAAACTACAATGAGCAGTTCTTC
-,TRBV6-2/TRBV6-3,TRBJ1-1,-,CASSYHQGTLGTEAFF,TGTGCCAGCAGTTATCATCAGGGTACCCTGGGAACTGAAGCTTTCTTT
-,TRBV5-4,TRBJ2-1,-,CASGASSSYNEQFF,TGTGCCAGCGGAGCGTCGAGCTCCTACAATGAGCAGTTCTTC
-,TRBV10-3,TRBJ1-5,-,CAISAEKQPQHF,TGTGCCATCAGTGCCGAGAAGCAGCCCCAGCATTTT
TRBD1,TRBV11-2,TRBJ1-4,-,CASSRSTGWGKLFF,TGTGCCAGCAGTCGATCGACAGGGTGGGGAAAACTGTTTTTT
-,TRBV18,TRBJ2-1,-,CASSPSIGAYNEQFF,TGTGCCAGCTCACCGTCGATAGGAGCCTACAATGAGCAGTTCTTC
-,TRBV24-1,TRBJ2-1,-,CATSGTPDNEQFF,TGTGCCACCAGCGGGACACCAGACAATGAGCAGTTCTTC
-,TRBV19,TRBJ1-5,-,CASSIRQNSNQPQHF,TGTGCCAGTAGTATTCGACAGAATAGCAATCAGCCCCAGCATTTT
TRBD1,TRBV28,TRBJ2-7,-,CASSRDRGLDWQYF,TGTGCCAGCAGTAGAGACAGGGGGCTAGACTGGCAGTACTTC
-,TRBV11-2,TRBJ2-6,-,CASSLVSVSGANVLTF,TGTGCCAGCAGCTTAGTGTCCGTGAGTGGGGCCAACGTCCTGACTTTC
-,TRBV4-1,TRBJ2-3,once,CASSPLAETPSDTQYF,TGCGCCAGCAGCCCTCTGGCGGAGACCCCCTCCGATACGCAGTATTTT
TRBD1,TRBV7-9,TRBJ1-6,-,CASSVTGDNSPLHF,TGTGCCAGCAGCGTCACAGGGGATAATTCACCCCTCCACTTT
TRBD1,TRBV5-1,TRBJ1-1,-,CASSSDRGQTEAFF,TGCGCCAGCAGCTCGGACAGGGGGCAGACTGAAGCTTTCTTT
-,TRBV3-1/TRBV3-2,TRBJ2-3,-,CASRGAGRPETQYF,TGTGCCAGCAGAGGGGCGGGGAGACCTGAAACGCAGTATTTT
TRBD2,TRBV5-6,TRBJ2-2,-,CASSRPLAGATGELFF,TGTGCCAGCAGCCGCCCACTAGCGGGGGCCACCGGGGAGCTGTTTTTT
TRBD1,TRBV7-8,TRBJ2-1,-,CASSNPGTGEGRVNEQFF,TGTGCCAGCAGCAACCCCGGGACAGGGGAAGGGCGGGTCAATGAGCAGTTCTTC
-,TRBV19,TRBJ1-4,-,CASSRRTATNEKLFF,TGTGCCAGTAGTAGGAGGACAGCAACTAATGAAAAACTGTTTTTT
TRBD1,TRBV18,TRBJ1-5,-,CASSQTGSGNQPQHF,TGTGCCAGCTCCCAGACAGGGTCTGGCAATCAGCCCCAGCATTTT
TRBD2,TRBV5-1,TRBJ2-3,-,CASSLRTSGRGTADTQYF,TGCGCCAGCAGCTTGAGGACTAGCGGGAGGGGAACGGCAGATACGCAGTATTTT
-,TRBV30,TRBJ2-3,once,CAWNRADTQYF,TGTGCCTGGAACAGGGCGGATACGCAGTATTTT
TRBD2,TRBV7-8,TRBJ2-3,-,CASSAGLAGGPHTDTQYF,TGTGCCAGCAGCGCGGGACTAGCGGGAGGGCCGCACACAGATACGCAGTATTTT
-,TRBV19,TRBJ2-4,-,CASSITPDIAKNIQYF,TGTGCCAGTAGTATAACTCCAGACATAGCCAAAAACATTCAGTACTTC